What follows is one TCR beta chain and its context. The antigen it recognizes is unknown. No much larger clonotype is one base removed from it; base qualities were not supplied. Including the terminal cysteine and phenylalanine, the CDR3 comprises 14 residues. The retained sequence is limited to the CDR3, 42 bases, with the frame set at the first base. V loses 7 bases of germline sequence and J loses 6 bases, and the interval between the two ends is 19 bases. The germline V gene encodes CDR1 SNHLY and CDR2 FYNNEI. The sample belongs to a study of T cell responses to AZD1222 COVID-19 vaccine (TCRdb year 2021). With regard to the full study: AZD1222 recipients with second doses at about 4 weeks or about 12 weeks were pooled, because spike-specific TCR depth and breadth did not differ between schedules. TCR sequencing covered over 230 trial participants: 207 given two doses of AZD1222 and 26 given two doses of MenACWY control vaccine. Trial participants were enrolled by age into subgroups of 18-55, 56-69 and 70-plus years, and around 140, 26 and 57 TCR-sequenced participants, respectively, were included in these subgroups.

The CDR3 regions of human TCRbeta chains were analyzed by immunosequencing. The study's processing was this. TCRs in the repertoires were matched against a reference library of SARS-CoV-2-specific TCRs that had been generated with the MIRA antigen-specificity platform. Breadth meant the fraction of unique TCRs that were SARS-CoV-2-associated, whereas depth meant the fraction of total T cells that were SARS-CoV-2-associated. Each spike-specific TCR was assigned to its reactive spike region and to a CD4 or CD8 class using the MIRA data. Log10-transformed breadth and depth values were compared by one-way ANOVA with Sidak's multiple comparisons tests. The table comes from immuneACCESS by way of TCRdb, which keeps in-frame sequences with V and J called. Part of the clones is missing from these tables; in studies checked, under half for an unresolved V gene and the rest for unknown reasons. The V and J calls and clone size are taken from that table; D and trimming were inferred from the DNA. The sample has 120,000 to 150,000 clones on record, 90% of them singletons. The leading ten clones occupy 3.4% of the sample.

Broad study findings and their caveats: The 56-69-year group was small, and its depth increase did not reach significance, likely because of low power. No day 14 peak-response samples were available, so repertoires were characterized only after the peak T cell response. The whole spike protein was spanned by vaccine-associated CD4 TCRs, and dominant responses were seen in regions 160-218 and 743-854. Epitopes outside the regions mutated in the B.1.351 and B.1.1.7 variants were reportedly recognized by nearly half of the unique spike-specific TCRs. After two AZD1222 doses, both the breadth and the depth of spike-specific TCRs were significantly higher than at day 0 and than in MenACWY recipients. Most participants were white British and females outnumbered males, and the authors suggested that clonal diversity may have been underestimated. Conclusions about previously exposed vaccinees are limited because only six or seven AZD1222 recipients were SARS-CoV-2 seropositive at baseline.

In light of the paper, this sample's time point label describes: baseline before first vaccination. Vaccinee samples came from UK trials COV001 and COV002, including a single-blind randomized controlled phase 2/3 trial of AZD1222 (ChAdOx1 nCoV-19) in healthy adults. For TCRbeta chain sequencing, PBMC samples were collected from trial participants at day 0 and at day 28 after the second dose. The clonotype originates from an adult in good health. Sequenced material: peripheral blood, taken on day 0 of AZD1222 vaccination. The sequence is built from TRBV2 and TRBJ2-7; TRBD1 is perhaps the D gene, given 7 matching bases. In nucleotides, the sequence is TGTGCCAGCAAGGCGGGGACAGCTGGGAGCGAGCAGTACTTC. It translates to CASKAGTAGSEQYF. Here the CDR3 is joined to the reference TRBV2 and TRBJ2-7 genes, and the full variable domain is: EPEVTQTPSHQVTQMGQEVILRCVPISNHLYFYWYRQILGQKVEFLVSFYNNEISEKSEIFDDQFSVERPDGSNFTLKIRSTKLEDSAMYFCASKAGTAGSEQYFGPGTRLTVT.